This TCR beta chain was identified during a study of cytomegalovirus exposure and HLA in healthy donors. PCR used 60 Vbeta primers and 13 Jbeta primers. Only in-frame clones appear in the TCRdb table, and some are missing; sequencing was by immunoSEQ multiplex PCR. This sample's clone table lists about 190,000 clones. Note on this clone: The antigen is not known.

The CDR3 loop spans 13 amino acids. Germline loops: CDR1 MRHNA, CDR2 SNTAGT. With 2 bases clipped from V and 2 bases from J, the junction kept 0 bases outside the gene matches. Findings of the study overall: It has been reported that TCR beta sequences accurately predicted the HLA-A and HLA-B alleles of most subjects. Most of the TCR beta V segments (in an earlier analysis) were productive either about 87% or about 30% of the time. Reportedly, cytomegalovirus status was diagnosed with high sensitivity and specificity.

The chain combines TRBV6-4 with TRBJ2-7; 7 bases match TRBD1. The sample taken for sequencing was PBMCs. The receptor's source is a man aged 25 to 40 in good health and CMV-seronegative. This chain's CDR3 is CASSDRGPYEQYF. CDR3 DNA: TGTGCCAGCAGTGACAGGGGGCCCTACGAGCAGTACTTC.